The 10 T cell receptor beta chains below all came from one sample that was sequenced in a study of response to subunit inactivated influenza vaccine. One entry per CDR3 protein, called by TCRdb with MiXCR from the RT-PCR reads. The table has roughly 620,000 distinct CDR3 sequences, about 11% seen once. This sample also appeared in a second study, on T cells expressing NK-cell markers. From that report: TCR beta cDNA was made by 5'RACE template switching with UMIs.

This specimen was PBMCs from blood, taken on the day of vaccination. These receptors all stem from a man aged 50 to 59 who received an inactivated influenza vaccine.

This clonotype showed up many times. CDR3 coding DNA: TGCGCCAGCAGCCAGCAGGGGGGTGACGAGCAGTACTTC. This encodes CASSQQGGDEQYF. V gene TRBV4-3 combines with J gene TRBJ2-7; TRBD1 might be the D (7 bases). The V end lost 3 bases, the J end lost 5 bases, and 11 bases lay between the germline ends. This CDR3 region has 13 residues. Germline V lookup: CDR1 LGHNA, CDR2 YSLEER.

Only a few counts were recorded for this clonotype. The CDR3: CASRAKYVGTGVGPGDTEAFF. The CDR3 DNA follows: TGCGCCAGCAGAGCCAAGTATGTTGGGACAGGGGTTGGGCCGGGGGACACTGAAGCTTTCTTT. This rearrangement joins TRBV4-1 to TRBJ1-1, with TRBD1 matching over 10 bases. Trimming cost V 6 bases and J 3 bases; bases outside gene matches: 25. Germline V gene lookup returns CDR1 MGHRA and CDR2 YSYEKL. This CDR3 contains 21 residues.

This clonotype has only a few counts. V is TRBV6-1 and J is TRBJ2-7, with D unresolved. The ends were cut back, 0 bases at V and 7 bases at J, with 7 bases in the middle. The CDR3 is 12 amino acids. Germline V gives CDR1 MNHNS, CDR2 SASEGT. CDR3 in amino acids: CASSEADREQYF. The CDR3 region has the DNA TGTGCCAGCAGTGAAGCGGACCGTGAGCAGTACTTC.

Many counts were recorded for this clonotype. The rearrangement uses TRBV5-1 and TRBJ2-3; TRBD1 matches 9 bases. The CDR3 is made up of 15 amino acids. J was trimmed by 1 base and V by 3 bases; bases with no gene match: 3. Germline assignment: CDR1 SGHRS and CDR2 YFSETQ. This CDR3 reads CASSSGQGGTDTQYF. The CDR3 DNA is TGCGCCAGCAGCTCGGGACAGGGTGGCACAGATACGCAGTATTTT. Variable domain in full (rest from reference TRBV5-1 and TRBJ2-3): KAGVTQTPRYLIKTRGQQVTLSCSPISGHRSVSWYQQTPGQGLQFLFEYFSETQRNKGNFPGRFSGRQFSNSRSEMNVSTLELGDSALYLCASSSGQGGTDTQYFGPGTRLTVL.

This clonotype appeared many times. The chain employs TRBV12-3 or TRBV12-4 and TRBJ2-3; 9 bases map to TRBD1. The CDR3 loop spans 18 amino acids. V lost 3 bases and J lost 3; bases outside the gene matches: 13. CDR3 sequence (DNA): TGTGCCAGCAGTTTCTCCATCCAGACAGGGGGAGTGACAGATACGCAGTATTTT. Protein product: CASSFSIQTGGVTDTQYF.

On this clonotype: At one end, the junction sequence differs from germline, possibly due to a read error. V is TRBV27 and J is TRBJ2-6; tentatively, D is TRBD1 (5 bases). From germline, CDR1 is MNHEY and CDR2 SMNVEV (reference sequence). CDR3 length equals 16 residues. CDR3 coding DNA: TGTGCCAGCTCGTGGGCTGGGGTCTCTGGGGCCAACGTCCTGAATTTC. Translation: CASSWAGVSGANVLNF.

Only a few counts were recorded for this clonotype. The junction and the germline gene differ at one end; a read error may be behind it. V is TRBV5-1 and J is TRBJ2-7; D gene uncertain. Germline V lookup: CDR1 SGHRS, CDR2 YFSETQ. This CDR3 has 12 amino acids. CDR3 in DNA: TGCGCCAGCAGCTTGGCCCCCCCACCAAGGGAATTC. This codes for CASSLAPPPREF. Based on the CDR3 plus reference TRBV5-1 and TRBJ2-7, the full variable domain is KAGVTQTPRYLIKTRGQQVTLSCSPISGHRSVSWYQQTPGQGLQFLFEYFSETQRNKGNFPGRFSGRQFSNSRSEMNVSTLELGDSALYLCASSLAPPPREFGPGTRLTVT.

This chain uses TRBV28 with TRBJ2-5, with 8 bases that match TRBD1. After removal of 5 bases from V and 5 bases from J, the junction contained 7 bases not matched to a gene. Looked up from germline, CDR1 is MDHEN and CDR2 is SYDVKM. The CDR3 contains 14 residues. The CDR3 reads CASSRPDRDETQYF. CDR3 bases: TGTGCCAGCAGTAGACCGGACAGGGACGAGACCCAGTACTTC.

J is TRBJ2-2 and V is TRBV4-1; perhaps D is TRBD1 or TRBD2 (5 bases each). In germline, CDR1 is MGHRA, CDR2 YSYEKL. V was cut by 4 bases and J by 1 base, with 19 bases left in between. The CDR3 runs to 18 residues. In nucleotides, the CDR3 is TGCGCCAGCAGCCGACCCGCCGGGACGACACGGAACACCGGGGAGCTGTTTTTT. It translates to CASSRPAGTTRNTGELFF.

In this sample, this clonotype turned up once. The chain employs TRBV7-9 and TRBJ2-1; 8 bases are shared with TRBD2. V gave up 5 bases and J gave up 4 bases; unmatched junction bases: 10. The CDR3 has 16 residues. Germline V gene data show CDR1 as SEHNR and CDR2 as FQNEAQ (reference sequence). CDR3 bases: TGTGCCAGCAGCCCTCGTTACGGGAGGGTATACAATGAGCAGTTCTTC. The encoded protein is CASSPRYGRVYNEQFF.